These 17 T cell receptor beta chains share one sample of origin, sequenced in a study of response to subunit inactivated influenza vaccine. Each CDR3 protein is one row after TCRdb ran MiXCR on the RT-PCR reads. The repertoire holds a few hundred thousand distinct CDR3 sequences, with around 15% as singletons. This sample comprised PBMCs from blood, obtained 12 days after vaccination. The receptors come from a middle-aged man who received an inactivated influenza vaccine.

This chain connects TRBV10-3 to TRBJ2-3, with D unclear. The germline gives CDR1 ENHRY, CDR2 SYGVKD. This CDR3 comprises 14 residues. Trimming cost V 6 bases and J 2 bases, with 12 bases left between them. The CDR3 DNA is TGTGCCATCAGAGAGGATCAATCCACAGATACGCAGTATTTT. Its translation: CAIREDQSTDTQYF.

This clonotype was found many times. The CDR3 bases are TGTGCCAGCAGTTATAGCGGGAGCACCGGGGAGCTGTTTTTT. It specifies CASSYSGSTGELFF. V and J are TRBV12-3 or TRBV12-4 and TRBJ2-2, with 9 bases lining up with TRBD2. V shed 4 bases and J 4 bases; nucleotides not matched to a gene: 1. CDR3 length: 14 residues.

V and J are TRBV27 and TRBJ2-7, with 9 bases identical to TRBD1. The CDR3 has 17 amino acids. The V gene's germline CDR1 is MNHEY and CDR2 SMNVEV (reference sequence). With 3 bases clipped from V and 3 bases from J, the junction kept 12 bases outside the gene matches. The CDR3, as DNA: TGTGCCAGCAGTTTCACCCGACCGGGACAGGGTAGCTACGAGCAGTACTTC. Translated, it gives CASSFTRPGQGSYEQYF.

V and J are TRBV12-3 or TRBV12-4 and TRBJ1-2; D is unresolved. The CDR3 runs to 13 residues. V was cut by 4 bases and J by 4 bases, with 10 bases left in between. The CDR3 reads CASSSRASYGYTF. The DNA of the CDR3 is TGTGCCAGCAGTTCAAGGGCCTCCTATGGCTACACCTTC.

This clonotype was counted only a few times. The genes are TRBV13 and TRBJ2-1; TRBD2 matches at 9 bases. The germline V gene encodes CDR1 PRHDT and CDR2 FYEKMQ (reference sequence). This CDR3 comprises 15 residues. Trimming cost V 3 bases and J 3 bases; bases outside gene matches: 3. In DNA form, the CDR3 reads TGTGCCAGCAGCTTGGAGCGGGAGGTCTACAATGAGCAGTTCTTC. It translates to CASSLEREVYNEQFF.

This clonotype was found many times. The rearrangement joins TRBV29-1 to TRBJ2-7; no firm D call. Trimming took 4 bases from V and 3 from J, leaving 16 bases between them. The germline gives CDR1 SQVTM, CDR2 ANQGSEA. This CDR3 region has 14 residues. As DNA, the CDR3 is TGCAGCGTTGTTGGGGTTTCGGCGCTCTACGAGCAGTACTTC. This sequence encodes CSVVGVSALYEQYF.

The J gene is TRBJ2-1, the V gene TRBV10-3, with 7 bases that match TRBD1. CDR1 and CDR2 (germline): ENHRY, SYGVKD. Losses at the gene ends were 2 bases for V and 1 base for J; bases not matched to a gene: 8. This CDR3 has 17 amino acids. DNA of the CDR3: TGTGCCATCAGTGAGATGTTCGGACAGGTATCCTACAATGAGCAGTTCTTC. Translating it yields CAISEMFGQVSYNEQFF.

This clonotype was picked up many times. The rearrangement links TRBV5-1 to TRBJ2-1; 7 nucleotides match TRBD2. The CDR3 totals 15 residues. CDR1 is SGHRS, CDR2 YFSETQ, per germline. J was trimmed by 2 bases and V by 4 bases; bases with no gene match: 6. The CDR3 reads CASSPDRGAYNEQFF. CDR3 bases: TGCGCCAGCAGCCCCGACCGGGGGGCCTACAATGAGCAGTTCTTC.

This clonotype was seen a few times. The rearrangement links TRBV7-9 to TRBJ2-2, with D unclear. Germline V gene sequence: CDR1 SEHNR, CDR2 FQNEAQ (reference sequence). V lost 1 base to trimming and J lost 6 bases, with 9 bases between them. CDR3 length: 14 amino acids. The CDR3 spells CASSLVVVSGELFF. The CDR3 nucleotides read TGTGCCAGCAGCTTAGTTGTGGTCTCCGGGGAGCTGTTTTTT.

V is TRBV6-1 and J is TRBJ2-1; D call uncertain. Germline CDR1 and CDR2: MNHNS and SASEGT. The CDR3 extends over 15 amino acids. Trimming took 6 bases from V and 4 from J, leaving 16 bases between them. Here the CDR3 DNA reads TGTGCCAGCAGACCCCGCGGTCCTTATTACAATGAGCAGTTCTTC. The encoded protein is CASRPRGPYYNEQFF.

This clonotype was detected a few times. V usage is TRBV7-2 and J usage is TRBJ2-1; 7 nucleotides align to TRBD2. CDR1 is SGHTA, CDR2 FQGNSA, per germline. CDR3 length: 15 residues. Germline trimming cut 0 bases from V and 3 bases from J; bases unmatched to any gene: 2. The CDR3 sequence: CASSLAPGGYNEQFF. CDR3 bases: TGTGCCAGCAGCTTAGCACCGGGGGGCTACAATGAGCAGTTCTTC.

The gene calls are TRBV2 and TRBJ2-3; possibly TRBD2 for D (7 bases). Trimming shortened V by 4 bases and J by 9 bases, and 17 bases separated the two germline ends. The CDR3 length is 14 residues. From germline, CDR1 is SNHLY and CDR2 FYNNEI. CDR3 in amino acids: CASSGEGGASTQYF. CDR3 coding DNA: TGTGCCAGCAGTGGAGAGGGGGGGGCTAGCACGCAGTATTTT.

This clonotype was recorded at least ten times. This chain joins TRBV20-1 and TRBJ2-7; a weak D match, TRBD2 (5 bases). The V end was cut by 1 base, the J end by 0 bases, with 7 bases between. CDR3 length equals 13 residues. Germline-derived CDR1 and CDR2 are DFQATT and SNEGSKA (reference sequence). The CDR3 DNA is TGCAGTGCTAGAGGGGAGTCCTCCTACGAGCAGTACTTC. Protein sequence: CSARGESSYEQYF.

This clonotype was counted a few times. In nucleotides, the CDR3 is TGCAGTGCTAGAGACCCAAACCGAGGAGAAAAACTGTTTTTT. Its protein is CSARDPNRGEKLFF. V and J are TRBV20-1 and TRBJ1-4; D uncertain. Trimming removed 0 bases from V and 8 bases from J, with 13 bases in between. There are 14 residues in the CDR3. Germline lookup yields CDR1 DFQATT and CDR2 SNEGSKA (reference sequence).

The chain carries TRBV7-8 and TRBJ2-3, with D uncertain. V shed 5 bases and J shed 4 bases, with 16 bases lying between them. The CDR3 runs to 15 residues. From germline, CDR1 is SGHVS and CDR2 FQNEAQ. The CDR3 reads CASSAGVAGADTQYF. In DNA form, the CDR3 reads TGTGCCAGCAGCGCTGGGGTAGCAGGCGCAGATACGCAGTATTTT.

This clonotype was picked up many times. J is TRBJ2-7 and V is TRBV7-2; D not certain. Germline CDR1 reads SGHTA; CDR2 reads FQGNSA. The V gene lost 5 bases and the J gene lost 3 bases, with 17 bases spanning the gap. The CDR3 is made up of 15 amino acids. CDR3 in amino acids: CASSTSRGSGYEQYF. CDR3 coding DNA: TGTGCCAGCAGCACATCCCGTGGCAGTGGCTACGAGCAGTACTTC. The full variable domain, completed using reference TRBV7-2 and TRBJ2-7, is GAGVSQSPSNKVTEKGKDVELRCDPISGHTALYWYRQSLGQGLEFLIYFQGNSAPDKSGLPSDRFSAERTGGSVSTLTIQRTQQEDSAVYLCASSTSRGSGYEQYFGPGTRLTVT.

The chain uses TRBV6-5 and TRBJ2-6, with 7 bases identical to TRBD1. CDR1 MNHEY and CDR2 SVGAGI come from the germline V gene. CDR3 length: 17 residues. J was trimmed by 0 bases and V by 4 bases; bases with no gene match: 6. The CDR3 is CASSSGTDGSGANVLTF. DNA of the CDR3: TGTGCCAGCAGTTCCGGGACAGACGGCTCTGGGGCCAACGTCCTGACTTTC.